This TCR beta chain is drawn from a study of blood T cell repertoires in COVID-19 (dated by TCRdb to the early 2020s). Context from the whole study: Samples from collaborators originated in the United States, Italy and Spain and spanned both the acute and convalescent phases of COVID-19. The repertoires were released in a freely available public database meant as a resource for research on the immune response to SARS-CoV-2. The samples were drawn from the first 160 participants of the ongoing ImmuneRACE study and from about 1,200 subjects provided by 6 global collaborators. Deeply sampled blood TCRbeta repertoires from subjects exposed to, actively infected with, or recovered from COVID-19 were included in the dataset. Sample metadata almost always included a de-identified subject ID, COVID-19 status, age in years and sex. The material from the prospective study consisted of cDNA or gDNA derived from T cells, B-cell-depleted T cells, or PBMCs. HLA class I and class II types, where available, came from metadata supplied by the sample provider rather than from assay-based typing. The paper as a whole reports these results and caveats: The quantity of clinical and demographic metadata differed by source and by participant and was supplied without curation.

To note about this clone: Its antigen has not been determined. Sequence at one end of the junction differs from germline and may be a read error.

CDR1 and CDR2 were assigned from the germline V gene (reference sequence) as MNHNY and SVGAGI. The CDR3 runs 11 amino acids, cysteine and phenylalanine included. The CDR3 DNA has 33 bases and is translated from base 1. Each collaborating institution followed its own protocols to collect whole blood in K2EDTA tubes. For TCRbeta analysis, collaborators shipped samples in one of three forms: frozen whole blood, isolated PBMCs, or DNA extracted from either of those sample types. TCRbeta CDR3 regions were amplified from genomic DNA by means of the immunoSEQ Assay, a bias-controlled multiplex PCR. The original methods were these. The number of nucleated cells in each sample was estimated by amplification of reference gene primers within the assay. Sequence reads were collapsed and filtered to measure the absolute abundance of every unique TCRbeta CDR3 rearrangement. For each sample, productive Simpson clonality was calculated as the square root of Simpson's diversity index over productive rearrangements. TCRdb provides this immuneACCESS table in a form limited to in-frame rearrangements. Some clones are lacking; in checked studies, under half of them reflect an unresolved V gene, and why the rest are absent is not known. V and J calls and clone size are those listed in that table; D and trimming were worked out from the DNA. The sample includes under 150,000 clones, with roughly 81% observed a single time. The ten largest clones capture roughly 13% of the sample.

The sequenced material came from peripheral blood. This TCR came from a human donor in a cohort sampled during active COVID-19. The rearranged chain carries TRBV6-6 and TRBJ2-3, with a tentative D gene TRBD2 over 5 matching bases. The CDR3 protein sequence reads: CASSYGTSVNF. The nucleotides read TGTGCCAGCAGTTACGGAACTAGTGTGAATTTT.